This TCR beta chain was recovered during a study of cytomegalovirus exposure and HLA in healthy donors. Germline CDR1 is SGHDN and CDR2 is FVKESK. J lost 7 bases, V lost 3 bases, and 5 bases had no gene match. CDR3 length equals 15 residues. The PCR had 60 Vbeta and 13 Jbeta primers. Repertoires were generated with immunoSEQ multiplex PCR, while TCRdb's copy carries only in-frame clones and drops some. Here the sample spans 130,000 or so clones, around four fifths being singletons. The table lists this clone with a few counts. The clonotype comes from a woman aged 40 to 50 in good health and CMV-seropositive. J is TRBJ1-6 and V is TRBV14; 8 nucleotides agree with TRBD1. The sample comprised PBMCs. The CDR3 DNA is TGTGCCAGCAGCCAGCTCCGGGACAGGAATTCACCCCTCCACTTT. It encodes CASSQLRDRNSPLHF. The whole variable domain, filled in from reference TRBV14 and TRBJ1-6, reads EAGVTQFPSHSVIEKGQTVTLRCDPISGHDNLYWYRRVMGKEIKFLLHFVKESKQDESGMPNNRFLAERTGGTYSTLKVQPAELEDSGVYFCASSQLRDRNSPLHFGNGTRLTVT.